This is a list of T cell receptor beta chains from one sample in a study of Ad26.COV2.S vaccination and SARS-CoV-2 variants. Data came from immunoSEQ multiplex PCR; TCRdb stores just in-frame clones and leaves some out. The table records over 400,000 clones, 89% of them present only once. The sequencing used peripheral blood, collected in a trial of Ad26.COV2.S vaccine versus placebo. These receptors were obtained from a person between 18 and 59 years old who received the Ad26.COV2.S COVID-19 vaccine or a placebo. Each CDR3 is given with its conserved first and last residue. Size is stated for part of the rows, as once, few or many counts, or as a class when the clone is expanded.

j_call | v_call | clone_size | cdr3_aa
TRBJ1-5 | TRBV7-2 | . | CASSSVLSNQPQHF
TRBJ2-7 | TRBV6-5 | . | CASSFNGRSYEQYF
TRBJ2-1 | TRBV6-5 | . | CAAAAGTTLNEQFF
TRBJ1-5 | TRBV4-2 | . | CASSRGTLGDQPQHF
TRBJ1-1 | TRBV7-2 | . | CASSLVETGVAFF
TRBJ2-2 | TRBV5-1 | . | CASSLGQNTGELFF
TRBJ2-2 | TRBV27 | . | CASSLTSGGFTGELFF
TRBJ2-2 | TRBV5-5 | . | CASSRGSITGELFF
TRBJ1-2 | TRBV7-9 | . | CASSPGGKGYTF
TRBJ2-2 | TRBV19 | . | CASSISRSGELFF
TRBJ2-3 | TRBV29-1 | once | CSVVGRSTDTQYF
TRBJ1-3 | TRBV7-9 | . | CASSLTGNTIYF
TRBJ2-3 | TRBV19 | . | CASSSGGKRTDTQYF
TRBJ1-1 | TRBV7-3 | . | CASRREGNTEAFF
TRBJ1-1 | TRBV5-4 | once | CASSPYTGGTEAFF
TRBJ2-1 | TRBV7-3 | . | CASSLTHGWKDYNYNEQFF
TRBJ1-2 | TRBV5-6 | . | CASSLDRIYGYTF
TRBJ2-5 | TRBV19 | . | CASSMLGETQYF
TRBJ1-1 | TRBV2 | . | CASSERENTEAFF
TRBJ2-5 | TRBV11-2 | . | CASSLDAGTETQYF
TRBJ2-3 | TRBV2 | . | CASSYRDRGFSDTQYF
TRBJ2-7 | TRBV27 | . | CASGEAAVEQYF
TRBJ1-1 | TRBV5-1 | few | CASSLMGNLNTEAFF
TRBJ1-6 | TRBV5-1 | . | CASSRGTVNSPLHF
TRBJ2-5 | TRBV10-3 | . | CAISETPRGDLQETQYF
TRBJ2-2 | TRBV6-5 | . | CASVGENTGELFF
TRBJ2-1 | TRBV5-6 | . | CASSSGFRYNEQFF
TRBJ1-2 | TRBV6-5 | . | CASSYGTGGFGYTF
TRBJ1-1 | TRBV6-6 | . | CASSYEYDRGIEAFF
TRBJ1-4 | TRBV7-9 | . | CASSRDSATNEKLFF
TRBJ2-6 | TRBV10-3 | few | CAISPSGANVLTF
TRBJ2-5 | TRBV27 | . | CASSRLSSGGVGETQYF
TRBJ2-3 | TRBV7-3 | . | CASSLTGGGLSDTQYF
TRBJ2-1 | TRBV7-3 | . | CASSYGLAGVNEQFF
TRBJ2-6 | TRBV28 | . | CASSFREQGRGSGANVLTF
TRBJ2-5 | TRBV30 | once | CAWSGWRGQETQYF
TRBJ1-2 | TRBV11-3 | . | CASSFRSQRGYTF
TRBJ1-1 | TRBV7-9 | once | CASSFGGNTEAFF
TRBJ2-5 | TRBV12-3/TRBV12-4 | . | CASSFLETQYF
TRBJ2-4 | TRBV19 | . | CASSSSGGPLIQYF
TRBJ1-3 | TRBV9 | . | CASSSAGNSGNTIYF
TRBJ1-1 | TRBV2 | few | CASSVGGDGYTEAFF
TRBJ2-5 | TRBV6-2/TRBV6-3 | . | CASSLGLAAQETQYF
TRBJ1-5 | TRBV21-1 | once | CASSPNQPQHF
TRBJ2-2 | TRBV24-1 | few | CATSEGLTNTGELFF
TRBJ2-2 | TRBV18 | . | CASSPEGSNTGELFF
TRBJ1-2 | TRBV15 | . | CATSRGGAGRDRGDLFYGYTF
TRBJ2-4 | TRBV13 | . | CASSSTREGLAKNIQYF
TRBJ2-5 | TRBV7-2 | . | CASSFGLAGGQETQYF
TRBJ1-4 | TRBV6-5 | few | CASSSGQGAEKLFF
TRBJ2-5 | TRBV5-1 | . | CASSPGGVGEETQYF
TRBJ1-1 | TRBV3-1/TRBV3-2 | once | CASSPTECSGGPEAFF
TRBJ2-1 | TRBV7-9 | . | CASSLVGSSYNEQFF
TRBJ2-5 | TRBV7-2 | . | CASSLGSFETQYF
TRBJ1-2 | TRBV9 | . | CASSLSIHPGGYTF